Reported below is one T cell receptor beta chain. Germline CDR1 reads LGHNA; CDR2 reads YNFKEQ. The CDR3 has 16 residues. The V and J ends lost 1 base and 4 bases respectively, with 17 bases between them. This specimen belongs to a study of shared clonotypes between healthy human individuals. TCRdb's copy holds only in-frame clones and misses some; the assay was immunoSEQ multiplex PCR. The sample has around 2.5 million clones, under 95% seen once. The sequenced sample was naive CD4+ T cells from PBMCs. Subset reported: CD45RA+ positively selected. The receptor's source is a young man in good health. Some clones in this sample may be carry-over from other donors' samples. V and J are TRBV4-2 and TRBJ2-7; D may be TRBD1 (6 bases). DNA of the CDR3: TGTGCCAGCAGCCAAGGTGAGAGGGGGTTTCCGTACGAGCAGTACTTC. It encodes CASSQGERGFPYEQYF.